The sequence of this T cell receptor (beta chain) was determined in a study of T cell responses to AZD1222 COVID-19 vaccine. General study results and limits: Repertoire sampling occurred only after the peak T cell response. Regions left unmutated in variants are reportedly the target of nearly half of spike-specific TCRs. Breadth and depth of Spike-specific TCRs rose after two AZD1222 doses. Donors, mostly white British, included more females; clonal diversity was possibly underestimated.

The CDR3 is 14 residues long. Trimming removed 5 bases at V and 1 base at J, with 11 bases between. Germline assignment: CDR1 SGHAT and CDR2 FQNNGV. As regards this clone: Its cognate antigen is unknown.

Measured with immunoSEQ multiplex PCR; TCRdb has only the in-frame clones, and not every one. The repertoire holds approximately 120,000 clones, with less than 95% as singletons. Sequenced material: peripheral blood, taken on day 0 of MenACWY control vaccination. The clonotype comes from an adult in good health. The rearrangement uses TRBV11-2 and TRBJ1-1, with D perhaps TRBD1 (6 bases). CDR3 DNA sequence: TGTGCCAGCAGCCCCCGACAGGCGAACACTGAAGCTTTCTTT. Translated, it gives CASSPRQANTEAFF.